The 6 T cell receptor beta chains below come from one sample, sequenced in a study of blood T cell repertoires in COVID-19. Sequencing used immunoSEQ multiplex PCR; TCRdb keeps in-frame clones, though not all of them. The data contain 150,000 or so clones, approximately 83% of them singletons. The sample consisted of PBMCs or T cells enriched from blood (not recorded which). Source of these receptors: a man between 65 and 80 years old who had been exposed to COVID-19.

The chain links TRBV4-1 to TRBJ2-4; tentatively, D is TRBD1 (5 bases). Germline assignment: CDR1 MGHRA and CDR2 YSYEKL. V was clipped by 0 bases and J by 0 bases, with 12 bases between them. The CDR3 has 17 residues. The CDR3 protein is CASSQEGQILAKNIQYF. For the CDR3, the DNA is TGCGCCAGCAGCCAAGAGGGGCAGATACTAGCCAAAAACATTCAGTACTTC.

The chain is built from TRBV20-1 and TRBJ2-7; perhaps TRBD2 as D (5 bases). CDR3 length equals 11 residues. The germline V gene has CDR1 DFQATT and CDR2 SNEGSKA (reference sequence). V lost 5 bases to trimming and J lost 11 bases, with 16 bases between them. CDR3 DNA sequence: TGCAGTGCTTGGACGGTCGGGGAGAAGTACTTC. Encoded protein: CSAWTVGEKYF.

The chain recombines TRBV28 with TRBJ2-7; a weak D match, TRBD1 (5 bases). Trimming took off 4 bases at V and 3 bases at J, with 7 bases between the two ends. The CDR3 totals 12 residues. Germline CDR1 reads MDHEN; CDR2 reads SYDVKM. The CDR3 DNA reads TGTGCCAGCAGTTCGACAGTCTACGAGCAGTACTTC. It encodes CASSSTVYEQYF.

CDR3 bases: TGCGCCAGCAGGCCCCTTCGAGACTCCTATGGCTACACCTTC. Amino acid sequence: CASRPLRDSYGYTF. This sequence joins TRBV5-1 and TRBJ1-2; D gene unclear. V lost 5 bases, J lost 4 bases, and 15 bases lay in between. Germline V gives CDR1 SGHRS, CDR2 YFSETQ. The CDR3 covers 14 residues.

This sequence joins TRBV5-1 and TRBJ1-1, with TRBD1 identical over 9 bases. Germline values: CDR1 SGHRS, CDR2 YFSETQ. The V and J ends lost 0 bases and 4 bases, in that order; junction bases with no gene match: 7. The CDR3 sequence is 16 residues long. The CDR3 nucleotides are TGCGCCAGCAGCTTGGGCCGGGACAGGGTTCGCACTGAAGCTTTCTTT. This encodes CASSLGRDRVRTEAFF.

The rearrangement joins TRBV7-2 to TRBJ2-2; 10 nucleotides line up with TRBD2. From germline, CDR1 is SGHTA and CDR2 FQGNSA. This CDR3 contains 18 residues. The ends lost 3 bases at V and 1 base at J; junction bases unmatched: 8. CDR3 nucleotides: TGTGCCAGCAGCTTCGGTAGCGGGGGGACGTTGAACACCGGGGAGCTGTTTTTT. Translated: CASSFGSGGTLNTGELFF.